The 2 T cell receptor beta chains presented below share a single source sample, sequenced in a study of blood T cell repertoires in COVID-19 (dated by TCRdb to 2018 to 2020). The library was made by the immunoSEQ multiplex PCR assay. TCRdb took over this immuneACCESS table, retaining in-frame rearrangements with V and J assigned. Such tables are incomplete; in checked studies, under half of the missing clones stem from an unresolved V gene, and the remainder is unexplained. Within this sample are hundreds of thousands of clones, with about 85% of them counted one time only. The top ten constitute about 3% of the sample. Input material: PBMCs or T cells enriched from blood (not recorded which). These receptors originate from a woman aged 50 to 65 who had recovered from COVID-19.

This chain joins TRBV11-3 and TRBJ2-1, with 8 bases fitting TRBD2. The CDR3 is 17 amino acids. J gave up 7 bases and V 4 bases, and 15 bases lay outside the gene matches. Germline lookup yields CDR1 SGHNT and CDR2 YENEEA. The CDR3: CASSSGGLWEFQNEQFF. CDR3 in DNA: TGTGCCAGCAGCTCGGGAGGGCTATGGGAGTTCCAAAATGAGCAGTTCTTC.

Here the CDR3 DNA reads TGCGCCAGCATAGGGGTAGGTACTGAAGCTTTCTTT. Protein product: CASIGVGTEAFF. V and J are TRBV5-1 and TRBJ1-1, with D maybe TRBD1 (5 bases). CDR3 length: 12 residues. Germline V gives CDR1 SGHRS, CDR2 YFSETQ. Trimming stripped 6 bases from V and 5 bases from J, with 11 bases between.